This entry is about one T cell receptor (beta chain). This sample stems from a study of blood T cell repertoires in COVID-19. The ends lost 5 bases at V and 3 bases at J; junction bases unmatched: 7. The CDR3 loop spans 15 amino acids. The germline CDR1 and CDR2 sequences are LGHDT and YNNKEL (reference sequence). Produced via immunoSEQ multiplex PCR; TCRdb's table is partial and in-frame only. The sample consists of about 130,000 clones, about 76% of them appearing once. The TCR was taken from a woman between 65 and 79 years old with COVID-19, enrolled during active disease. This chain links TRBV3-1 (or the pseudogene TRBV3-2) with TRBJ2-7; TRBD1 agrees at 10 bases. Sequencing was performed on peripheral blood. CDR3 in amino acids: CASSNSGTGDYEQYF. Written as DNA, the CDR3 is TGTGCCAGCAGCAATTCCGGGACAGGGGACTACGAGCAGTACTTC.